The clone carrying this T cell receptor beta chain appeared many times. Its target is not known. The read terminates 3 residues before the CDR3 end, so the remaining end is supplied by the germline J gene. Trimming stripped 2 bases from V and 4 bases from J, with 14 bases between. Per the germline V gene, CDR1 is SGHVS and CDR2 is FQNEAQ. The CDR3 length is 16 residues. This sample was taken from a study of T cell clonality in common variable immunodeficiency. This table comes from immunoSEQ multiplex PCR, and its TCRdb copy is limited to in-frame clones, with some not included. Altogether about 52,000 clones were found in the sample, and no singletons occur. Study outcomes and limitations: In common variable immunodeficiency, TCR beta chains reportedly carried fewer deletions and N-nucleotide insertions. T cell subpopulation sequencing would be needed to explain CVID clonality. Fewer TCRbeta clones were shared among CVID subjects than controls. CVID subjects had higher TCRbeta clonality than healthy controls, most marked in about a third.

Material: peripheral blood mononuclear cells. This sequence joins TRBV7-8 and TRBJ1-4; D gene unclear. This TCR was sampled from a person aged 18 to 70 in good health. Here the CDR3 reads CASSLSGGNFNEKLFF. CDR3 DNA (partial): TGTGCCAGCAGCTTATCAGGCGGGAACTTTAATGAAAAA.